This TCR beta chain was sequenced for a study of early T cells in non-severe SARS-CoV-2 infection. Study information: Chains were unpaired, as sequencing was done on bulk RNA from unsorted whole blood.

The germline gives CDR1 SGHAT, CDR2 FQNNGV. V was trimmed by 4 bases and J by 4 bases, leaving 16 bases between them. The CDR3 is 16 amino acids. Attachment of unique molecular identifiers was made to individual cDNA molecules. TCRdb re-analysed the 5' RACE reads in MiXCR, keeping a single row per CDR3 protein. The table has roughly 75,000 distinct CDR3 sequences, roughly 12% seen once; the top ten hold about 3.5%. Points on this clonotype: Its target is not known.

Study results and caveats: The study's VDJdb matching favored anti-spike CD8 responses and missed private and CD4 specificities.

The material sequenced was whole blood. The TCR originated in an adult who was a healthcare worker with PCR-confirmed SARS-CoV-2 infection or an uninfected control (not recorded which). The V call is TRBV11-2, the J call TRBJ2-2; D perhaps matches TRBD2 (6 bases). For the CDR3, the DNA is TGTGCCAGCAGCTCGAGCAATAGCGGAGCCACCGGGGAGCTGTTTTTT. This codes for CASSSSNSGATGELFF.